This TCR beta chain came from a study of T cell repertoires in cytomegalovirus infection. The overall study: Public TCR beta signatures were indicative of both CMV infection and a matching HLA type.

TCRdb used MiXCR to reprocess the reads, holding one entry per CDR3 protein. The repertoire holds some 350,000 distinct CDR3 sequences, with 15% to 20% as singletons. The CDR3 runs 16 residues. Germline CDR1 is SEHNR and CDR2 is FQNEAQ (reference sequence). The V gene lost 5 bases and the J gene lost 0 bases, with 17 bases spanning the gap. V and J are TRBV7-9 and TRBJ2-7; D unresolved. The receptor's source is a human donor in good health (CMV status not recorded). Some clones in this sample may be carry-over from other donors' samples. The material sequenced was PBMCs. In nucleotides, the CDR3 is TGTGCCAGCAGCCCTGTTTTGGGCCCGGACTCCTACGAGCAGTACTTC. It encodes CASSPVLGPDSYEQYF.